The rows below give T cell receptor beta chains drawn from one sample of a study of T-cell memory formation after mild COVID-19. TCRdb re-derived calls from the 5' RACE reads in MiXCR, one entry per CDR3 protein. Among 300,000 or so distinct CDR3 sequences listed, approximately 16% were seen once. The specimen was PBMCs or a T cell subset sorted from them (not recorded which). The receptor set was obtained from a young man who had mild COVID-19 (a few samples of this study predate the infection). Cell type and time point are not known. The CDR3 runs from the conserved cysteine through the conserved F or W. Fields, in order: CDR3 protein, J gene, V gene, CDR3 length.

CASSPLAPGNTGELFF	TRBJ2-2	TRBV18	16
CASSYSPGVYNEQFF	TRBJ2-1	TRBV6-2/TRBV6-3	15
CASSPPGAGDGYTF	TRBJ1-2	TRBV12-3/TRBV12-4	14
CASSLGQLNQPQHF	TRBJ1-5	TRBV4-1	14
CASSLMGELFF	TRBJ2-2	TRBV11-3	11
CASRFGRSYEQYF	TRBJ2-7	TRBV6-1	13
CASSLGKASYEQYF	TRBJ2-7	TRBV7-2	14
CASSQEGAGNEKLFF	TRBJ1-4	TRBV3-1	15
CASMRNYGYTF	TRBJ1-2	TRBV6-2/TRBV6-3	11
CASSQNRGGWGTGELFF	TRBJ2-2	TRBV4-3	17
CASSYGGHTGELFF	TRBJ2-2	TRBV6-5	14
CASSSVGILRETQYF	TRBJ2-5	TRBV5-6	15
CSAPGTNTGELFF	TRBJ2-2	TRBV20-1	13
CASSYAGGSETQYF	TRBJ2-5	TRBV6-5	14
CAISDRFRPIQETQYF	TRBJ2-5	TRBV10-3	16
CASRPEIVNSPLHF	TRBJ1-6	TRBV6-5	14
CASSQPVAGGSTEAFF	TRBJ1-1	TRBV4-2	16
CSARDNYEQYF	TRBJ2-7	TRBV20-1	11
CASGDTGYVYGTQYF	TRBJ2-5	TRBV28	15
CASSTLAGGQDTQYF	TRBJ2-3	TRBV5-5	15
CASSQVRDLNTIYF	TRBJ1-3	TRBV4-1	14
CASSEGDTEAFF	TRBJ1-1	TRBV7-2	12
CASSPWGAGINEQFF	TRBJ2-1	TRBV9	15
CACDLGQGMDEQYF	TRBJ2-7	TRBV30	14
CASSLDSRVNNQPQHF	TRBJ1-5	TRBV11-2	16
CSALQGLGYTF	TRBJ1-2	TRBV20-1	11
CASSLPSGSGELIF	TRBJ2-2	TRBV7-2	14
CASSLAGGGEFF	TRBJ2-1	TRBV5-6	12
CARSSVGGGTGELFF	TRBJ2-2	TRBV12-3/TRBV12-4	15
CASSQVKTLGTEAFF	TRBJ1-1	TRBV4-3	15
CASRLVGQGNYGYTF	TRBJ1-2	TRBV4-1	15
CSARPGSTDTQYF	TRBJ2-3	TRBV20-1	13
CASSQIGGGPWETQYF	TRBJ2-5	TRBV11-2	16
CASSAILRAPEAFF	TRBJ1-1	TRBV7-9	14
CASSYGQFYGYTF	TRBJ1-2	TRBV5-6	13
CASSLTGETEAFF	TRBJ1-1	TRBV7-2	13
CASSFGGGGQFF	TRBJ2-1	TRBV7-9	12
CASRMTAGRENIQYF	TRBJ2-4	TRBV6-5	15
CASRTGGPGGELFF	TRBJ2-2	TRBV10-2	14
CSVVGLAGDTSTDTQYF	TRBJ2-3	TRBV29-1	17
CSTLEGGRQTEAFF	TRBJ1-1	TRBV20-1	14
CASGTGTGVAQYF	TRBJ2-3	TRBV5-1	13
CASSRSSGYNEQFF	TRBJ2-1	TRBV7-2	14
CASSSPHFKPGQGLLEQYF	TRBJ2-7	TRBV7-9	19
CASSFRGPPLHF	TRBJ1-6	TRBV7-2	12
CASSVQGEETQYF	TRBJ2-5	TRBV6-1	13
CASSSGEVDTQYF	TRBJ2-3	TRBV28	13
CASTGGETQYF	TRBJ2-5	TRBV6-2/TRBV6-3	11
CASSRSPNSYNEQFF	TRBJ2-1	TRBV4-3	15
CASSYSITGTNYGYTF	TRBJ1-2	TRBV6-5	16
CATGGMQETQYF	TRBJ2-5	TRBV2	12
CSVEYRDSYEQYF	TRBJ2-7	TRBV29-1	13
CASSLVATSYGYTF	TRBJ1-2	TRBV5-1	14
CASTPRQGEFSYNEQFF	TRBJ2-1	TRBV28	17